This T cell receptor beta chain came from a study of CD8+ T cells in alopecia areata. Study overall: Tofacitinib administration to treated patients was oral, at 5 to 10 mg twice daily. Patients remained on tofacitinib for 6 to 18 months and then went 6 months without it.

Note on this clone: Its antigen is undetermined.

This CDR3 contains 14 residues. V lost 3 bases and J lost 4, with 11 bases in between. In germline, CDR1 is SGHRS, CDR2 YFSETQ. As part of sample collection, lesional scalp punch biopsies and peripheral blood were taken from alopecia areata patients. RNA extraction was followed by reverse transcription into cDNA, which acted as the sequencing template. Profiling relied on immunoSEQ multiplex PCR, and the TCRdb table lists in-frame clones only, not all of them. The top ten hold approximately 10% of the sample, which has approximately 13,000 clones, roughly 55% seen once. Regarding the study as a whole: Sequencing of scalp tissue also captures the resident alphabeta T cells of normal skin. Sharing of TCRs across patients appeared less clear than in mice, possibly for HLA-related reasons.

This chain uses TRBV5-1 with TRBJ2-1, with D perhaps matching TRBD1 (6 bases). The receptor was isolated from a human donor with alopecia areata. This material consisted of skin, taken at week 0. In nucleotides, the CDR3 is TGCGCCAGCAGCTCCCGGACAGCTTACAATGAGCAGTTCTTC. Its protein product is CASSSRTAYNEQFF.